Presented here are 26 T cell receptor beta chains from one specimen sequenced in a study of Graves' ophthalmopathy and Graves' hyperthyroidism. The sequenced template was RNA, covering the TCR beta CDR3 region. RT-PCR with HTBI primers came first, then second-round multiplex PCR. TCRdb itself ran the multiplex PCR reads through MiXCR, one entry per CDR3 protein. This table holds 620,000 or so distinct CDR3 sequences, about 20% found once. Sequenced input: peripheral blood. The receptors were sampled from a woman aged 18 to 35 with stable Graves' hyperthyroidism. Some clones in this sample may be carry-over from other donors' samples.

The table lists this clonotype with many counts. The J gene is TRBJ2-2, the V gene TRBV6-1; D unclear. The CDR3 has 10 amino acids. The V gene's germline CDR1 is MNHNS and CDR2 SASEGT. V lost 8 bases, J lost 8 bases, and 6 bases lay in between. The CDR3 DNA is TGTGCCAGCGAGGAGGGGGAGCTGTTTTTT. Translated, it gives CASEEGELFF.

Of note for this clonotype: The junction and the germline gene differ at one end; a read error may be behind it. The rearrangement uses TRBV7-2 and TRBJ2-7; D remains unclear. The CDR3 contains 12 residues. From germline, CDR1 is SGHTA and CDR2 FQGNSA. CDR3 loop: CASSRASYDQYF. The DNA for the CDR3 is TGTGCCAGCAGCCGCGCTTCCTACGATCAGTACTTC.

This clonotype has at least ten counts. This CDR3 reads CASSPRGRNYGYTF. The CDR3 region has the DNA TGTGCCAGCAGCCCACGGGGGCGGAACTATGGCTACACCTTC. The rearrangement joins TRBV11-1 to TRBJ1-2, with D perhaps TRBD1 (6 bases). The CDR3 consists of 14 residues. V shed 5 bases and J shed 2 bases, with 12 bases lying between them. Germline CDR1 reads SGHAT; CDR2 reads FQDESV (reference sequence).

The J gene is TRBJ1-1, the V gene TRBV12-3 or TRBV12-4; D remains ambiguous. V lost 6 bases and J lost 4, with 15 bases in between. The CDR3 runs to 14 residues. CDR3 in amino acids: CASSPFKGSTEAFF. For the CDR3, the DNA is TGTGCCAGCAGCCCGTTCAAGGGTAGCACTGAAGCTTTCTTT.

This clonotype was detected only a few times. The V call is TRBV19, the J call TRBJ1-2, with D uncertain. Trimming removed 7 bases at V and 10 bases at J, with 16 bases between. In germline, CDR1 is LNHDA, CDR2 SQIVND (reference sequence). The CDR3 contains 12 residues. In nucleotides, the CDR3 is TGTGCCAGTATGGCCCCCGTAGGAGACTACACCTTC. Translated, it gives CASMAPVGDYTF.

This clonotype was seen more than once but under ten times. The chain employs TRBV20-1 and TRBJ1-5; tentatively, D is TRBD1 (6 bases). Looked up from germline, CDR1 is DFQATT and CDR2 is SNEGSKA (reference sequence). The CDR3 is 13 residues long. The V and J ends lost 4 bases and 5 bases respectively, with 12 bases between them. The CDR3 spells CSATTGAHQPQHF. In nucleotides, the CDR3 is TGCAGTGCTACTACGGGGGCTCATCAGCCCCAGCATTTT.

This clonotype has at least ten counts. The V call is TRBV30, the J call TRBJ2-5; D might be TRBD1 (7 bases). Trimming left V 8 bases short and J 5 bases short, with 15 bases between. The CDR3 runs 12 residues. CDR1 and CDR2 from the germline V gene are GTSNPN and SVGIG (reference sequence). CDR3 region: CAARRGVETQYF. The CDR3 region has the DNA TGTGCCGCCCGCAGGGGGGTGGAGACCCAGTACTTC.

J is TRBJ1-5 and V is TRBV18, with 8 bases matching TRBD1. This CDR3 is built from 15 residues. Germline V gene sequence: CDR1 KGHSH, CDR2 LQKENI. With V trimmed by 5 bases and J by 7 bases, 10 bases remained unmatched. CDR3 residues: CASSTGQGVGQPQHF. As DNA, the CDR3 is TGTGCCAGCTCAACTGGACAGGGCGTAGGACAGCCCCAGCATTTT.

This clonotype was seen ten or more times. This rearrangement joins TRBV2 to TRBJ2-5, with 9 bases identical to TRBD2. The CDR3 is 19 amino acids. V lost 0 bases and J lost 1; bases outside the gene matches: 12. Germline V gene data show CDR1 as SNHLY and CDR2 as FYNNEI. CDR3 sequence reads: CASSEARLAGIGLQETQYF. The CDR3 region has the DNA TGTGCCAGCAGTGAAGCCAGGCTAGCGGGGATAGGACTCCAAGAGACCCAGTACTTC.

This clonotype has just a few counts. The CDR3 loop is CASSLMGTVQETQYF. CDR3 nucleotide sequence: TGCGCCAGCAGCTTGATGGGGACGGTACAAGAGACCCAGTACTTC. This sequence joins TRBV5-1 and TRBJ2-5; D is possibly TRBD1 or TRBD2 (5 bases each). V shed 1 base and J shed 2 bases, with 12 bases lying between them. The CDR3 has 15 amino acids. Germline-derived CDR1 and CDR2 are SGHRS and YFSETQ.

This clonotype was observed a handful of times. The gene calls are TRBV6-2 or TRBV6-3 and TRBJ1-1, with a tentative D call TRBD1 (5 bases). This CDR3 is built from 16 residues. V shed 2 bases and J shed 2 bases, with 15 bases lying between them. CDR1 and CDR2 (germline): MNHEY, SVGEGT. Here the CDR3 DNA reads TGTGCCAGCAGTTACCGGCAGGGACGGCACAACACTGAAGCTTTCTTT. Translated: CASSYRQGRHNTEAFF.

Ten or more counts support this clonotype. The genes are TRBV5-1 and TRBJ1-2, with D maybe TRBD1 (5 bases). Trimming removed 0 bases at V and 9 bases at J, with 18 bases between. The CDR3 contains 15 residues. The germline V gene has CDR1 SGHRS and CDR2 YFSETQ. Written as DNA, the CDR3 is TGCGCCAGCAGCTTGGAGGGCAAGGGGATTCTGAGCTACACCTTC. It yields the protein CASSLEGKGILSYTF.

This clonotype was counted ten times or more. The chain couples TRBV6-1 to TRBJ1-6; D gene uncertain. Trimming took 5 bases from V and 8 from J, leaving 10 bases between them. Germline V CDR1 and CDR2: MNHNS, SASEGT. This CDR3 region has 13 residues. This CDR3 is CASSPFLDSPLHF. The CDR3 DNA is TGTGCCAGCAGTCCCTTCTTGGATTCACCCCTCCACTTT.

The rearrangement uses TRBV15 and TRBJ1-1; TRBD1 agrees at 8 bases. From germline, CDR1 is LNHNV and CDR2 YYDKDF (reference sequence). The CDR3 sequence is 12 residues long. V dropped 9 bases and J dropped 4; count of bases not matched to a gene: 4. The CDR3 loop is CATGQGTTEAFF. DNA of the CDR3: TGTGCCACTGGACAGGGTACCACTGAAGCTTTCTTT.

The chain recombines TRBV5-1 with TRBJ2-7, with 10 bases that match TRBD1. Losses at the gene ends were 5 bases for V and 3 bases for J; bases not matched to a gene: 5. The CDR3 has 14 amino acids. The germline V gene encodes CDR1 SGHRS and CDR2 YFSETQ. The CDR3 sequence: CASRDRGKSYEQYF. In DNA, the CDR3 is TGCGCCAGCAGGGACAGGGGGAAGAGCTACGAGCAGTACTTC.

As to this clonotype: This CDR3 fails to terminate in the conserved phenylalanine or tryptophan, so it likely reflects a read error. This chain joins TRBV7-9 and TRBJ1-2; a weak D match, TRBD1 (6 bases). Trimming left V 5 bases short and J 8 bases short, with 15 bases between. The germline CDR1 and CDR2 sequences are SEHNR and FQNEAQ (reference sequence). This CDR3 comprises 13 residues. As DNA, the CDR3 is TGTGCCAGCAGCGGGGGCCAGACGGGGGGCTACACCTTG. This gives the protein CASSGGQTGGYTL.

In this sample, this clonotype turned up many times. This chain connects TRBV2 to TRBJ1-5; tentative D call: TRBD1 (5 bases). The V end was cut by 5 bases, the J end by 4 bases, with 21 bases between. There are 17 residues in the CDR3. Germline V lookup: CDR1 SNHLY, CDR2 FYNNEI. In DNA form, the CDR3 reads TGTGCCAGCAGTCCGGGACCCAGGTTGACTCAAAATCAGCCCCAGCATTTT. Encoded protein: CASSPGPRLTQNQPQHF.

Many counts were recorded for this clonotype. The chain combines TRBV20-1 with TRBJ1-2; 10 positions agree with TRBD1. The V and J ends lost 5 bases and 4 bases, in that order; junction bases with no gene match: 10. The CDR3 has 15 residues. Germline CDR1 reads DFQATT; CDR2 reads SNEGSKA (reference sequence). As DNA, the CDR3 is TGCAGTGCTCCAAAGCCGGGACAGGGGATCTATGGCTACACCTTC. Protein: CSAPKPGQGIYGYTF.

This clonotype was seen only a few times. CDR3 DNA: TGTGCCAGCAGCTTAGGCCTAGCGCCCCAAGAGACCCAGTACTTC. Translating gives CASSLGLAPQETQYF. The chain links TRBV7-2 to TRBJ2-5; weak D call: TRBD2 (6 bases). The CDR3 extends over 15 amino acids. The V gene's germline CDR1 is SGHTA and CDR2 FQGNSA. V was shortened by 1 base and J by 1 base, with 10 bases between the two germline ends.

This sequence joins TRBV11-2 and TRBJ2-7; 9 bases are shared with TRBD2. Unmatched junction bases numbered 9, after V lost 6 bases and J lost 6 bases. The CDR3 is 14 residues long. CDR1 and CDR2 (germline): SGHAT, FQNNGV. The CDR3 sequence is CASRCLAGEPEQYF. As DNA, the CDR3 is TGTGCCAGCAGATGCTTAGCGGGAGAACCCGAGCAGTACTTC. Complete variable domain (other parts from reference TRBV11-2 and TRBJ2-7): EAGVAQSPRYKIIEKRQSVAFWCNPISGHATLYWYQQILGQGPKLLIQFQNNGVVDDSQLPKDRFSAERLKGVDSTLKIQPAKLEDSAVYLCASRCLAGEPEQYFGPGTRLTVT.

This clonotype was detected ten times or more. The J gene is TRBJ1-5, the V gene TRBV10-3, with D hard to call. There are 13 residues in the CDR3. Germline lookup yields CDR1 ENHRY and CDR2 SYGVKD. V was cut by 4 bases and J by 3 bases, with 7 bases left in between. CDR3 nucleotide sequence: TGTGCCATCAGTGGGGGTATCAATCAGCCCCAGCATTTT. Amino acids: CAISGGINQPQHF.

At least ten counts were recorded for this clonotype. The gene calls are TRBV5-6 and TRBJ2-5; the D is unclear. The length of the CDR3 is 13 residues. From germline, CDR1 is SGHDT and CDR2 YYEEEE. The V gene lost 0 bases and the J gene lost 2 bases, with 5 bases spanning the gap. As DNA, the CDR3 is TGTGCCAGCAGCTTGGTACAACAAGAGACCCAGTACTTC. Translation: CASSLVQQETQYF.

This clonotype showed up just a few times. This chain connects TRBV19 to TRBJ1-6; D may be TRBD1 (5 bases). Looked up from germline, CDR1 is LNHDA and CDR2 is SQIVND (reference sequence). The CDR3 covers 13 residues. Trimming removed 6 bases at V and 7 bases at J, with 10 bases between. The CDR3 DNA follows: TGTGCCAGTAGCGTTTCAGGGAATTCACCCCTCCACTTT. It specifies CASSVSGNSPLHF.

This clonotype was recorded at least ten times. The rearrangement uses TRBV29-1 and TRBJ2-5; the D gene is possibly TRBD1 (6 bases). The germline gives CDR1 SQVTM, CDR2 ANQGSEA. V shed 1 base and J shed 3 bases, with 9 bases lying between them. The CDR3 is 13 residues long. This CDR3 reads CSVEVHREETQYF. As DNA, the CDR3 is TGCAGCGTTGAAGTCCACAGGGAAGAGACCCAGTACTTC.

The sample holds many counts of this clonotype. CDR3 DNA sequence: TGCAGTGCTAGCCCCTTTATCAGGGGCGGGAATTCACCCCTCCACTTT. Protein sequence: CSASPFIRGGNSPLHF. The chain couples TRBV20-1 to TRBJ1-6; a possible D gene is TRBD1 (6 bases). This CDR3 has 16 residues. CDR1 DFQATT and CDR2 SNEGSKA come from the germline V gene (reference sequence). Trimming pared 3 bases from V and 7 bases from J, leaving 19 bases between.

This clonotype came up many times. This sequence joins TRBV20-1 and TRBJ2-2; the D gene is possibly TRBD2 (5 bases). This CDR3 comprises 16 residues. The germline CDR1 and CDR2 sequences are DFQATT and SNEGSKA (reference sequence). Trimming took off 6 bases at V and 3 bases at J, with 20 bases between the two ends. Here the CDR3 DNA reads TGCAGTGCCCGAAGGCTAGCCCCAACGGACACCGGGGAGCTGTTTTTT. Translated: CSARRLAPTDTGELFF.